This passage covers 4 T cell receptor beta chains from one sample sequenced in a study of early T cells in non-severe SARS-CoV-2 infection. TCRdb re-called the 5' RACE reads with MiXCR, one entry per CDR3 protein. This table has roughly 70,000 distinct CDR3 sequences, 20% appearing once. The specimen was whole blood, collected at baseline. All receptors derive from an adult who was a healthcare worker with PCR-confirmed SARS-CoV-2 infection or an uninfected control (not recorded which).

This chain links TRBV9 with TRBJ2-2; a possible D gene is TRBD1 (5 bases). The CDR3 totals 16 residues. Germline assignment: CDR1 SGDLS and CDR2 YYNGEE. V was shortened by 0 bases and J by 2 bases, with 11 bases between the two germline ends. CDR3 DNA: TGTGCCAGCAGCGTAGGAAGGGGCCTCAACACCGGGGAGCTGTTTTTT. It codes for CASSVGRGLNTGELFF.

Note on this clonotype: One end of the junction varies from germline; a read error may be responsible. V usage is TRBV30 and J usage is TRBJ1-6; the D gene is possibly TRBD1 (6 bases). The CDR3 loop spans 14 amino acids. The germline V gene encodes CDR1 GTSNPN and CDR2 SVGIG (reference sequence). The DNA of the CDR3 is TGTGCCTGGAGTGTAGACAGGTGGAATTCACCCCTCCATTTT. Residues: CAWSVDRWNSPLHF.

This chain connects TRBV4-2 to TRBJ2-7; 10 bases agree with TRBD2. The V segment lost 1 base and the J segment 4 bases; nucleotides outside the gene matches: 10. This CDR3 contains 17 residues. CDR1 is LGHNA, CDR2 YNFKEQ, per germline. The CDR3 is CASSQGDPLAGGYEQYF. The CDR3 nucleotides read TGTGCCAGCAGCCAAGGGGATCCTTTAGCGGGGGGTTACGAGCAGTACTTC.

The gene calls are TRBV3-1 and TRBJ2-7; possible D gene TRBD1, 5 bases. The V gene's germline CDR1 is LGHDT and CDR2 YNNKEL (reference sequence). V lost 3 bases, J lost 1 base, and 13 bases lay in between. There are 15 residues in the CDR3. The CDR3 spells CASSQGPATSYEQYF. As DNA, the CDR3 is TGTGCCAGCAGCCAGGGGCCAGCGACGTCCTACGAGCAGTACTTC.